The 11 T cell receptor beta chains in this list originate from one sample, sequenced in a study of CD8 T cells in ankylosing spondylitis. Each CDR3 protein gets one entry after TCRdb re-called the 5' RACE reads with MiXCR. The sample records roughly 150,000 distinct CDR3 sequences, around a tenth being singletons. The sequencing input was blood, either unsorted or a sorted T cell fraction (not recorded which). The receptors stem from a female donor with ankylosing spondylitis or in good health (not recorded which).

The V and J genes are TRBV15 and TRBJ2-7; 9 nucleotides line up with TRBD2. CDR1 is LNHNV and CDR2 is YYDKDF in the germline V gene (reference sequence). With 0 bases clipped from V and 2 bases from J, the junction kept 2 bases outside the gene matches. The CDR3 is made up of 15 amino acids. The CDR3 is CATSREREGTYEQYF. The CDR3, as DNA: TGTGCCACCAGCAGAGAGCGGGAGGGAACCTACGAGCAGTACTTC. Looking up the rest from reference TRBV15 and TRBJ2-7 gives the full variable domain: DAMVIQNPRYQVTQFGKPVTLSCSQTLNHNVMYWYQQKSSQAPKLLFHYYDKDFNNEADTPDNFQSRRPNTSFCFLDIRSPGLGDTAMYLCATSREREGTYEQYFGPGTRLTVT.

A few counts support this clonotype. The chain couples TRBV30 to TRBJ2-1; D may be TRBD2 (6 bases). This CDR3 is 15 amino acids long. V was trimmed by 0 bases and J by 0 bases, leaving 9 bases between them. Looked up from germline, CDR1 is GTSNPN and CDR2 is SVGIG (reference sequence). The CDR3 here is CAWSVVGGSYNEQFF. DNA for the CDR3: TGTGCCTGGAGTGTAGTCGGGGGCTCCTACAATGAGCAGTTCTTC.

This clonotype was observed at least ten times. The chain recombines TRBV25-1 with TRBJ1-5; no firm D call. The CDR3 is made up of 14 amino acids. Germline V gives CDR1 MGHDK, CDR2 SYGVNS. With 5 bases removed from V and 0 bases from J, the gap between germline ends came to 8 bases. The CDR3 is CASSPTDSNQPQHF. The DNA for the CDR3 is TGTGCCAGCAGTCCCACAGATAGCAATCAGCCCCAGCATTTT.

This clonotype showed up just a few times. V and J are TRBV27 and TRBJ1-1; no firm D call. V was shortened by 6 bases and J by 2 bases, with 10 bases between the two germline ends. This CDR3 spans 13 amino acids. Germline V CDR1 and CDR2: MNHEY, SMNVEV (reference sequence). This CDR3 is CASRDLANTEAFF. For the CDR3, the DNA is TGTGCCAGCAGAGACCTAGCAAACACTGAAGCTTTCTTT.

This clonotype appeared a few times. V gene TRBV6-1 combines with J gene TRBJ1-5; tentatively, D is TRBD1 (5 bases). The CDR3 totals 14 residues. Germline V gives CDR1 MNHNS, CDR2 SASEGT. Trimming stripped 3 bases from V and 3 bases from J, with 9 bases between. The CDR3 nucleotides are TGTGCCAGCAGTGACGGGACTTCCAATCAGCCCCAGCATTTT. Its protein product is CASSDGTSNQPQHF.

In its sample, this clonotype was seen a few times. This CDR3 reads CASSLGGQAFEAFF. The DNA for the CDR3 is TGTGCCAGCAGCTTGGGGGGCCAGGCCTTTGAAGCTTTCTTT. J is TRBJ1-1 and V is TRBV7-8; weak D call: TRBD1 (6 bases). Per the germline V gene, CDR1 is SGHVS and CDR2 is FQNEAQ. The length of the CDR3 is 14 residues. The ends were cut back, 3 bases at V and 7 bases at J, with 15 bases in the middle.

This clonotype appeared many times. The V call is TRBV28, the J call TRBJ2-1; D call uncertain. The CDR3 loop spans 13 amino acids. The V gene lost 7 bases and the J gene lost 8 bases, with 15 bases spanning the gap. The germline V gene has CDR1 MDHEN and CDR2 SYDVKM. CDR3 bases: TGTGCCAGCAAGACCGCCTTAGCAGATGAGCAGTTCTTC. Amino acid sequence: CASKTALADEQFF.

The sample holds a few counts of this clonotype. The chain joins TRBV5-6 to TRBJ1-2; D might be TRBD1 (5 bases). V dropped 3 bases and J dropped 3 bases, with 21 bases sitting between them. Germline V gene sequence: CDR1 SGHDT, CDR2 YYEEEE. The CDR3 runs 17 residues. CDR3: CASSSRPELRTHYGYTF. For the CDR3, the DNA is TGTGCCAGCAGCTCTAGGCCCGAGTTGCGGACACACTATGGCTACACCTTC.

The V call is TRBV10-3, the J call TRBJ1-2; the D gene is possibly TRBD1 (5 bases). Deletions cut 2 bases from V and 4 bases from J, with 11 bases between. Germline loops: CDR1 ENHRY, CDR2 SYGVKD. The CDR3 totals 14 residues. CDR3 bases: TGTGCCATCAGTGAGGAGGCGGGACCCTATGGCTACACCTTC. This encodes CAISEEAGPYGYTF.

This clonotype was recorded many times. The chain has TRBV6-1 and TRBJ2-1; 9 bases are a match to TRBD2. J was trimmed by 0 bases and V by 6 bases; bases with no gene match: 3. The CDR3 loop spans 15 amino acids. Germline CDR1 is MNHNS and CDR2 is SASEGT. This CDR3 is CASSVSGSSYNEQFF. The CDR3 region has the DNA TGTGCCAGCAGCGTTAGCGGGAGCTCCTACAATGAGCAGTTCTTC.

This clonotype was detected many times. The CDR3 nucleotides read TGTGCCAGCAGCTTAAGGACCCAAGATGAGCAGTTCTTC. Residues: CASSLRTQDEQFF. The chain uses TRBV7-9 and TRBJ2-1; D remains ambiguous. The CDR3 runs 13 residues. CDR1 is SEHNR and CDR2 is FQNEAQ in the germline V gene (reference sequence). The V gene lost 2 bases and the J gene lost 8 bases, with 10 bases spanning the gap.